A single sample is the source of the 4 T cell receptor beta chains below, sequenced in a study of somatic mutations in cytotoxic T cells in rheumatoid arthritis. Here immunoSEQ multiplex PCR was the method, and the copy in TCRdb shows in-frame clones only, minus some. The top ten clones hold about 3.8% of a sample with about 23,000 clones, 65% to 85% of them seen once. The specimen was CD8+ T cells sorted from blood. Source of these receptors: an adult with rheumatoid arthritis.

Only a few counts were recorded for this clone. J is TRBJ2-1 and V is TRBV2, with 8 bases fitting TRBD1. With V trimmed by 3 bases and J by 4 bases, 11 bases remained unmatched. Germline CDR1 reads SNHLY; CDR2 reads FYNNEI. CDR3 length: 17 amino acids. Here the CDR3 reads CASSDNGRDRLYNEQFF. DNA of the CDR3: TGTGCCAGCAGTGATAACGGGCGGGACAGGCTATACAATGAGCAGTTCTTC.

The chain joins TRBV6-1 to TRBJ1-5; D uncertain. The CDR3 is made up of 14 amino acids. Per the germline V gene, CDR1 is MNHNS and CDR2 is SASEGT. Trimming removed 2 bases from V and 7 bases from J, with 12 bases in between. As DNA, the CDR3 is TGTGCCAGCAGTGAACACGGGGAACCACAGCCCCAGCATTTT. Encoded protein: CASSEHGEPQPQHF.

The chain couples TRBV5-1 to TRBJ2-5, with TRBD2 identical over 13 bases. The CDR3 is 17 residues long. Germline V gives CDR1 SGHRS, CDR2 YFSETQ. The ends lost 3 bases at V and 4 bases at J; junction bases unmatched: 9. The DNA of the CDR3 is TGCGCCAGCAGCTCAAGACTAGCGGGGGGCCCCCCAGAGACCCAGTACTTC. This gives the protein CASSSRLAGGPPETQYF.

The chain carries TRBV18 and TRBJ2-5, with 8 bases lining up with TRBD1. The DNA end is a closer match to TRBJ2-7, so the J assignment may be wrong. Germline values: CDR1 KGHSH, CDR2 LQKENI. The CDR3 totals 14 residues. The CDR3 nucleotides read TGTGCCAGCTCACCAACAGGGGGGATCTACGAGCAGTACTTC. Its protein product is CASSPTGGIYEQYF.